The T cell receptor beta chain described here comes from a study of blood T cell repertoires in COVID-19. Across the whole study: Whether acute or convalescent, the COVID-19 samples came from the United States, Italy and Spain. The analysed material was cDNA or gDNA that came from T cells, B-cell-depleted T cells, or PBMCs.

As handled by the study authors: Counts of nucleated cells, estimated from reference gene primer amplification, were obtained. Measured with immunoSEQ multiplex PCR; TCRdb has only the in-frame clones, and not every one. The V and J calls and clone size come from that table; D and trimming were worked out from the DNA. Of approximately 100,000 clones in the sample, 85% to 90% were seen once. The specimen sequenced was peripheral blood. The source of this sequence is a woman in her sixties or seventies with acute or convalescent COVID-19.

CDR3 sequence: CAISERDRGFLGSPLHF. Written as DNA, the CDR3 is TGTGCCATCAGTGAGCGGGACAGGGGTTTTCTAGGTTCACCCCTCCACTTT. The chain recombines TRBV10-3 with TRBJ1-6; 10 nucleotides align to TRBD1. The germline CDR1 and CDR2 sequences are ENHRY and SYGVKD. The CDR3 runs 17 residues. Losses at the gene ends were 2 bases for V and 9 bases for J; bases not matched to a gene: 10.